This TCR beta chain was documented in a study of T cells in Graves' hyperthyroidism and ophthalmopathy. Across 18 months, stable Graves' hyperthyroidism was marked by no progression to ophthalmopathy. A roughly 9.1 ml volume of fresh peripheral blood provided the PBMCs. V was clipped by 1 base and J by 0 bases, with 12 bases between them. Germline CDR1 reads SGHRS; CDR2 reads YFSETQ. The CDR3 extends over 16 amino acids. Authors of the study amplified TCR beta CDR3 regions from RNA transcripts. During a first-round RT-PCR of the TCR CDR3, the HTBI primer set was used. TCRdb re-derived calls from the multiplex PCR reads in MiXCR, one entry per CDR3 protein. The sample has fewer than 850,000 distinct CDR3 sequences; 17% are singletons. This clonotype has a count of ten or more.

The J gene is TRBJ2-3, the V gene TRBV5-1; tentative D call: TRBD2 (5 bases). Specimen: blood. The receptor was derived from a man aged 45 to 65 with Graves' hyperthyroidism. CDR3 nucleotide sequence: TGCGCCAGCAGCTTGTTCCGACCGGGAAGCACAGATACGCAGTATTTT. It specifies CASSLFRPGSTDTQYF. Full variable domain (rest looked up from reference TRBV5-1 and TRBJ2-3): KAGVTQTPRYLIKTRGQQVTLSCSPISGHRSVSWYQQTPGQGLQFLFEYFSETQRNKGNFPGRFSGRQFSNSRSEMNVSTLELGDSALYLCASSLFRPGSTDTQYFGPGTRLTVL.